The sequence of this T cell receptor beta chain was determined in a study of blood T cell repertoires in COVID-19. Generated by immunoSEQ multiplex PCR, the TCRdb table keeps only in-frame clones and is missing some. The repertoire holds more than 100,000 clones, 71% seen once, with 0.75% to 0.9% in the top ten. Sequences were obtained from peripheral blood. The receptor's source is a human donor with acute or convalescent COVID-19. The donor label of this sample is uncertain.

CDR3 residues: CASSLLIRKNRVSRDGYTF. The DNA of the CDR3 is TGTGCCAGCAGTTTATTGATACGAAAAAACAGGGTCTCTAGGGATGGCTACACCTTC. The V gene is TRBV28, the J gene TRBJ1-2, with D tentatively TRBD1 (6 bases). The CDR3 runs 19 residues. Germline assignment: CDR1 MDHEN and CDR2 SYDVKM. V was pared by 1 base and J by 6 bases, with 27 bases between.